A selection of T cell receptor beta chains follows, all from one sample in a study of T cells in Graves' hyperthyroidism and ophthalmopathy. TCRdb analysed the multiplex PCR reads with MiXCR anew, one entry per CDR3 protein. The sample holds some 510,000 distinct CDR3 sequences, around 46% seen once. Sequenced sample: peripheral blood or thyroid tissue (not recorded which). These receptors were obtained from a woman in her late teens or twenties with Graves' hyperthyroidism. Both conserved end residues are part of each CDR3. The D gene is left open where the match is weak. The size entry is marked missing in some rows and otherwise reads once, few, many or a size class.

>TRBV30|TRBD1|-|TRBJ1-5
CAWSDFRGTAQHF
TGTGCCTGGAGTGACTTCAGGGGGACGGCCCAGCATTTT
>TRBV20-1|-|-|TRBJ2-5
CSARSGTQYF
TGCAGTGCTAGATCGGGGACCCAGTACTTC
>TRBV2|-|few|TRBJ1-1
CASSVTGLEAFF
TGTGCCAGCAGTGTTACAGGCCTTGAAGCTTTCTTT
>TRBV7-9|-|-|TRBJ2-5
CASSGVQETQYF
TGTGCCAGCAGCGGTGTACAAGAGACCCAGTACTTC
>TRBV7-8|-|-|TRBJ1-5
CASSQVANPEDQPQHF
TGCGCCAGCAGCCAAGTGGCCAACCCTGAGGACCAGCCCCAGCATTTT
>TRBV12-3/TRBV12-4|-|few|TRBJ1-4
CASSPDRTATNEKLFF
TGTGCCAGCAGTCCCGACAGGACCGCAACTAATGAAAAACTGTTTTTT
>TRBV7-9|-|many|TRBJ1-3
CASSLDARPSGNTIYF
TGTGCCAGCAGCTTAGATGCCAGGCCCTCTGGAAACACCATATATTTT
>TRBV15|TRBD1|few|TRBJ2-3
CATRLTGGADTQYF
TGTGCCACCAGGTTGACAGGGGGCGCGGATACGCAGTATTTT
>TRBV25-1|-|-|TRBJ2-7
CASSESGGRGPGEQYF
TGTGCCAGCAGTGAATCGGGGGGCAGGGGTCCGGGCGAGCAGTACTTC
>TRBV20-1|-|-|TRBJ1-5
CSAKSPLGNQPQHF
TGCAGTGCTAAATCGCCCCTAGGCAATCAGCCCCAGCATTTT
>TRBV10-3|-|many|TRBJ1-1
CAISDTRRVNTEAFF
TGTGCCATCAGTGATACCCGGAGGGTGAACACTGAAGCTTTCTTT
>TRBV7-2|-|-|TRBJ1-1
CASSLDWGEAFF
TGTGCCAGCAGCTTAGACTGGGGAGAAGCTTTCTTT
>TRBV7-8|-|many|TRBJ2-5
CASSLVEGRSKTQYF
TGTGCCAGCAGCTTAGTCGAGGGAAGGAGTAAGACCCAGTACTTC
>TRBV20-1|-|-|TRBJ1-2
CSVHTEDGYTF
TGCAGTGTGCATACGGAAGATGGCTACACCTTC
>TRBV20-1|TRBD2|-|TRBJ2-2
CSALAGLNTGELFF
TGCAGTGCTTTAGCGGGGTTGAACACCGGGGAGCTGTTTTTT
>TRBV15|TRBD1|few|TRBJ2-7
CATEGGFLGTGEQYF
TGTGCCACCGAAGGTGGCTTTCTTGGGACAGGCGAGCAGTACTTC
>TRBV12-3/TRBV12-4|TRBD1|-|TRBJ1-2
CAIHGTGVGYTF
TGTGCCATCCACGGGACAGGGGTCGGCTACACCTTC
>TRBV20-1|TRBD2|once|TRBJ2-2
CSASSGTPGELFF
TGCAGTGCCAGTAGCGGGACCCCCGGGGAGCTGTTTTTT
>TRBV29-1|TRBD1|-|TRBJ1-2
CSVLDRGDGYTF
TGCAGCGTGCTGGACAGGGGGGATGGCTACACCTTC
>TRBV20-1|-|-|TRBJ1-1
CSARGGREEAFF
TGCAGTGCTAGGGGAGGTAGGGAAGAAGCTTTCTTT
>TRBV19|TRBD1|few|TRBJ1-1
CASSRRQGVGDTEAFF
TGTGCCAGTAGTAGAAGACAGGGGGTAGGGGACACTGAAGCTTTCTTT
>TRBV7-9|-|-|TRBJ1-2
CASSARDYNYGYTF
TGTGCCAGCAGTGCTAGGGATTATAACTATGGCTACACCTTC
>TRBV6-2/TRBV6-3|-|few|TRBJ2-6
CATALGPNVLTF
TGTGCCACCGCGTTGGGACCCAACGTCCTGACTTTC
>TRBV24-1|-|once|TRBJ1-2
CASSKNPGNGYTF
TGTGCCAGCAGCAAGAACCCGGGGAATGGCTACACCTTC
>TRBV12-5|-|-|TRBJ2-7
CASGLLGTEQYF
TGTGCTAGTGGTTTATTGGGAACCGAGCAGTACTTC
>TRBV6-1|TRBD1|-|TRBJ2-1
CASSRDRVNEQFF
TGTGCCAGCAGCAGGGACAGGGTCAATGAGCAGTTCTTC
>TRBV9|-|few|TRBJ2-7
CASRGVGGYEQYF
TGTGCCAGCAGGGGGGTCGGCGGCTACGAGCAGTACTTC
>TRBV10-2|-|-|TRBJ1-2
CASAHGLGGYTF
TGCGCCAGCGCTCACGGGCTGGGTGGCTACACCTTC
>TRBV25-1|TRBD1|once|TRBJ1-1
CASSQTGVENTEAFF
TGTGCCAGCAGCCAAACAGGGGTGGAGAACACTGAAGCTTTCTTT
>TRBV29-1|-|once|TRBJ1-1
CSVGDEGVTEAFF
TGCAGCGTTGGGGATGAGGGAGTAACTGAAGCTTTCTTT
>TRBV15|-|-|TRBJ1-5
CATSGRAPMF
TGTGCCACCAGCGGCCGGGCCCCCATGTTT
>TRBV6-4|TRBD1|-|TRBJ1-1
CASSDSSGQGAFF
TGTGCCAGCAGTGATTCGAGCGGACAGGGAGCTTTCTTT
>TRBV2|TRBD2|-|TRBJ2-7
CASSPRSGSVEQYF
TGTGCCAGCAGCCCTCGGAGCGGGAGCGTCGAGCAGTACTTC
>TRBV29-1|-|-|TRBJ1-4
CRAGVLGEKLFF
TGCAGAGCAGGGGTTCTTGGTGAAAAACTGTTTTTT
>TRBV29-1|-|-|TRBJ1-5
CSVTDGNQPQHF
TGCAGCGTTACGGACGGGAATCAGCCCCAGCATTTT
>TRBV20-1|TRBD1|-|TRBJ2-2
CSARDLGGQGALNTGELFF
TGCAGTGCTAGAGATCTAGGAGGACAGGGGGCTTTGAACACCGGGGAGCTGTTTTTT
>TRBV7-2|-|-|TRBJ2-7
CASSFSPRGPTGELYF
TGTGCCAGCAGCTTTTCCCCTCGGGGGCCCACCGGGGAGCTGTACTTC
>TRBV7-8|TRBD2|-|TRBJ2-7
CASSWGLAYEQYF
TGTGCCAGCAGTTGGGGACTAGCGTATGAGCAGTACTTC
>TRBV24-1|TRBD1|many|TRBJ2-2
CATSDRVVDTGELFF
TGTGCCACCAGCGACAGGGTAGTGGACACCGGGGAGCTGTTTTTT
>TRBV24-1|-|many|TRBJ1-1
CATSEGVYTEAFF
TGTGCCACCAGTGAAGGGGTGTACACTGAAGCTTTCTTT
>TRBV7-9|TRBD1|many|TRBJ2-7
CASSGTGGTLSYEQYF
TGTGCCAGCAGCGGGACAGGGGGGACCCTCTCCTACGAGCAGTACTTC
>TRBV7-3|TRBD1|few|TRBJ1-2
CASSFTGDGYTF
TGTGCCAGCAGCTTCACAGGGGATGGCTACACCTTC
>TRBV7-9|-|-|TRBJ1-2
CASTRGAGTSYGYTF
TGTGCCAGCACCCGAGGGGCCGGGACAAGCTATGGCTACACCTTC
>TRBV2|TRBD1|few|TRBJ2-2
CASSLLTGSAGELFF
TGTGCCAGCAGTTTACTGACAGGGTCGGCCGGGGAGCTGTTTTTT
>TRBV4-2|TRBD1|-|TRBJ1-1
CASSRAVGQGFMNTEAFF
TGTGCCAGCAGCAGAGCCGTGGGACAGGGCTTCATGAACACTGAAGCTTTCTTT
>TRBV11-2|-|-|TRBJ1-1
CASTPGGRNTEAFF
TGTGCCAGCACCCCGGGAGGGAGGAACACTGAAGCTTTCTTT
>TRBV2|-|few|TRBJ2-2
CASSWVSSRVNTGELFF
TGTGCCAGCAGTTGGGTTTCGAGCAGGGTGAACACCGGGGAGCTGTTTTTT
>TRBV2|TRBD1|-|TRBJ1-1
CASRADRVNTEAFF
TGTGCCAGCAGAGCCGACAGGGTGAACACTGAAGCTTTCTTT
>TRBV7-2|-|-|TRBJ2-5
CASSGRAGGRETQYF
TGTGCCAGCAGTGGGCGGGCAGGCGGTAGAGAGACCCAGTACTTC
>TRBV25-1|TRBD2|few|TRBJ2-7
CASQGTSGRAYEQYF
TGTGCCAGCCAAGGGACTAGCGGGAGGGCCTACGAGCAGTACTTC
>TRBV24-1|TRBD1|many|TRBJ2-6
CATSERGQGAAGANVLTF
TGTGCCACCAGTGAGAGGGGACAGGGGGCGGCGGGGGCCAACGTCCTGACTTTC
>TRBV2|TRBD2|-|TRBJ2-7
CASRTGTSYEQYF
TGTGCCAGCAGGACTGGGACTAGCTACGAGCAGTACTTC
>TRBV7-9|TRBD2|few|TRBJ2-5
CASSLAGLAEQETQYF
TGTGCCAGCAGCTTAGCGGGACTAGCAGAACAAGAGACCCAGTACTTC
>TRBV14|-|-|TRBJ1-1
CASSIRLDTEAFF
TGTGCCAGCAGCATTAGATTGGACACTGAAGCTTTCTTT
>TRBV7-6|TRBD2|-|TRBJ2-5
CASSFTSAGGETQYF
TGTGCTAGCAGCTTCACCAGTGCGGGAGGGGAGACCCAGTACTTC
>TRBV29-1|TRBD2|-|TRBJ2-7
CSGRVAGFYEQYF
TGCAGCGGGAGGGTAGCGGGATTCTACGAGCAGTACTTC
>TRBV2|-|few|TRBJ1-1
CASSGRGLGMNTEAFF
TGTGCCAGCAGTGGCCGGGGCCTCGGAATGAACACTGAAGCTTTCTTT
>TRBV20-1|-|-|TRBJ2-3
CSAIFTDTQYF
TGCAGTGCTATTTTCACAGATACGCAGTATTTT
>TRBV4-3|TRBD1|-|TRBJ1-2
CASSPNEGQLYGYTF
TGCGCCAGCAGCCCTAACGAGGGACAGCTCTATGGCTACACCTTC
>TRBV2|-|-|TRBJ1-5
CASSQGLFDRKNQPQHF
TGCGCCAGCAGCCAGGGGTTGTTCGACAGGAAAAATCAGCCCCAGCATTTT